This T cell receptor (beta chain) was recovered during a study of T cells in pancreatic ductal adenocarcinoma. Study observations and caveats: Blood clonality (about 0.072) did not differ significantly from tumor (about 0.12). Tumor-versus-blood clonality comparisons may be biased toward lower tumor diversity.

Notes on this clone: Its antigen is undetermined.

Clones were sequenced by immunoSEQ multiplex PCR, and TCRdb holds only the in-frame ones, with some missing. The sample lists about 97,000 clones, over 90% occurring once. Surgery without prior neoadjuvant therapy was the treatment of the selected pancreatic ductal adenocarcinoma patients. Per germline, CDR1 SGHTA and CDR2 FQGNSA. The ends were cut back, 5 bases at V and 6 bases at J, with 14 bases in the middle. This CDR3 spans 13 amino acids. The clonotype originates from a human donor with pancreatic ductal adenocarcinoma. The sequencing input was PBMCs. The chain is built from TRBV7-2 and TRBJ2-7, with D maybe TRBD1 (5 bases). CDR3 loop: CASSLQGTLEQYF. The CDR3 region has the DNA TGTGCCAGCAGCCTTCAGGGAACCCTCGAGCAGTACTTC.